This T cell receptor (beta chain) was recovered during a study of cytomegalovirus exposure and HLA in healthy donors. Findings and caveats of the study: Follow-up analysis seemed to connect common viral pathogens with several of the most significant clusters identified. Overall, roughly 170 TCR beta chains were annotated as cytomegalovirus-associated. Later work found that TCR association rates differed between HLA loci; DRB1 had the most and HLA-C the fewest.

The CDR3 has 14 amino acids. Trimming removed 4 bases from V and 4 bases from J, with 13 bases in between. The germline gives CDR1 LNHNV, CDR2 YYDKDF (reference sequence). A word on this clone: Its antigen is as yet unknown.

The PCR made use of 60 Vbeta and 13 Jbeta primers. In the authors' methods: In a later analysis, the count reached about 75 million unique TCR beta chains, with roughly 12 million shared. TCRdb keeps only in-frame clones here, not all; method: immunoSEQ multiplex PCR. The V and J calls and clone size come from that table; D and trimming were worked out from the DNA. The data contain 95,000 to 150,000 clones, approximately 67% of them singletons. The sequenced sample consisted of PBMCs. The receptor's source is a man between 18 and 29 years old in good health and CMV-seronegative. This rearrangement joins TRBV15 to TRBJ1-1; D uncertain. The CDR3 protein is CATSIEGPSTEAFF. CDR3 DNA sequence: TGTGCCACCAGCATTGAGGGTCCCAGCACTGAAGCTTTCTTT.